The 8 T cell receptor beta chains listed next were all sequenced from one sample in a study of blood T cell repertoires in COVID-19. Libraries were prepared by immunoSEQ multiplex PCR; TCRdb keeps only in-frame clonotypes and omits some of them. The sample carries approximately 230,000 clones, 75% to 95% recorded once. The sequenced sample consisted of PBMCs or T cells enriched from blood (not recorded which). All receptors derive from a woman younger than 30 who had recovered from COVID-19.

DNA of the CDR3: TGTGCCAGCAGCCGACAGAGCGGGGGGGCAGATACGCAGTATTTT. Its protein product is CASSRQSGGADTQYF. The V and J genes are TRBV3-1 (or the pseudogene TRBV3-2) and TRBJ2-3, with 10 bases lining up with TRBD2. J lost 4 bases, V lost 4 bases, and 5 bases had no gene match. Germline V gives CDR1 LGHDT, CDR2 YNNKEL (reference sequence). This CDR3 is built from 15 residues.

The genes are TRBV19 and TRBJ1-5; D gene ambiguous. The germline V gene encodes CDR1 LNHDA and CDR2 SQIVND (reference sequence). This CDR3 comprises 13 residues. Trimming pared 6 bases from V and 5 bases from J, leaving 11 bases between. DNA for the CDR3: TGTGCCAGTAGCGACACAGCCGATCAGCCCCAGCATTTT. Residues: CASSDTADQPQHF.

V is TRBV28 and J is TRBJ1-5; 12 bases line up with TRBD1. This CDR3 has 17 amino acids. J gave up 4 bases and V 6 bases, and 10 bases lay outside the gene matches. CDR1 and CDR2 (germline): MDHEN, SYDVKM. In DNA, the CDR3 is TGTGCCAGCAGAGGGACAGGGGGCGTTAGAGTGAATCAGCCCCAGCATTTT. Translated: CASRGTGGVRVNQPQHF.

The chain couples TRBV24-1 to TRBJ2-1; D is possibly TRBD2 (5 bases). The CDR3 has 16 residues. Germline V CDR1 and CDR2: KGHDR, SFDVKD. V lost 4 bases and J lost 0, with 12 bases in between. The CDR3 loop is CATSDKSGRSYNEQFF. CDR3 coding DNA: TGTGCCACCAGTGACAAAAGCGGTCGCTCCTACAATGAGCAGTTCTTC.

The chain carries TRBV20-1 and TRBJ2-3, with TRBD2 matching over 16 bases. The CDR3 runs to 18 residues. Trimming removed 3 bases from V and 2 bases from J; junction bases left unmatched: 8. Per the germline V gene, CDR1 is DFQATT and CDR2 is SNEGSKA (reference sequence). The CDR3 sequence: CSASVQGLAGGPTDTQYF. The CDR3 region has the DNA TGCAGTGCTAGTGTCCAGGGACTAGCGGGGGGGCCCACAGATACGCAGTATTTT.

The chain recombines TRBV6-5 with TRBJ1-5, with a weak D call TRBD1 (5 bases). The CDR3 length is 15 residues. The V end was cut by 3 bases, the J end by 2 bases, with 11 bases between. CDR1 and CDR2 from the germline V gene are MNHEY and SVGAGI. The CDR3 protein is CASSYSGIGNQPQHF. The CDR3 region has the DNA TGTGCCAGCAGTTATTCAGGGATCGGCAATCAGCCCCAGCATTTT.

The J gene is TRBJ1-5, the V gene TRBV20-1; TRBD1 aligns across 7 bases. V trimming: 3 bases; J trimming: 4 bases; junction bases outside the gene matches: 9. CDR3 size: 15 residues. The germline V gene has CDR1 DFQATT and CDR2 SNEGSKA (reference sequence). The CDR3 loop reads CSASAWTGENQPQHF. The CDR3 DNA is TGCAGTGCTAGTGCCTGGACAGGAGAAAATCAGCCCCAGCATTTT.

The J gene is TRBJ1-4, the V gene TRBV19; 8 bases match TRBD1. The CDR3 sequence is 13 residues long. J gave up 7 bases and V 9 bases, and 7 bases lay outside the gene matches. CDR1 is LNHDA and CDR2 is SQIVND in the germline V gene (reference sequence). CDR3 protein: CASDRGVREKLFF. CDR3 in DNA: TGTGCCAGCGACAGGGGAGTCCGTGAAAAACTGTTTTTT. The complete variable domain, with remaining parts taken from reference TRBV19 and TRBJ1-4, reads DGGITQSPKYLFRKEGQNVTLSCEQNLNHDAMYWYRQDPGQGLRLIYYSQIVNDFQKGDIAEGYSVSREKKESFPLTVTSAQKNPTAFYLCASDRGVREKLFFGSGTQLSVL.